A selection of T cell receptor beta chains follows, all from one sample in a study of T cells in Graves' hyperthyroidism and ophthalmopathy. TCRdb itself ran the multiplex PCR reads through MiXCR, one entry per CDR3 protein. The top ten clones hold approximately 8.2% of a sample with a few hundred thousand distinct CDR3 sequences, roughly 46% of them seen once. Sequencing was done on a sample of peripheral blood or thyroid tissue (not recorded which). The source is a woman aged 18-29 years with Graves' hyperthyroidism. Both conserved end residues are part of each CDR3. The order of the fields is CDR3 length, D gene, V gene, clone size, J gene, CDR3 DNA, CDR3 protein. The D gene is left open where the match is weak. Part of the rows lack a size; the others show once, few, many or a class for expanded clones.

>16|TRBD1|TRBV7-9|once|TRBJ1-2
TGTGCCAGCAGCCAACCCGGGACAGGAGATAACTATGGCTACACCTTC
CASSQPGTGDNYGYTF
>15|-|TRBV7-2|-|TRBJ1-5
TGTGCCAGCAGCCCGCCGGGCCTTAACAATCAGCCCCAGCATTTT
CASSPPGLNNQPQHF
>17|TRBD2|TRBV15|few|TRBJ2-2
TGTGCCACCAGCAGAGATATAGCGGGAGGCCGGACCGGGGAGCTGTTTTTT
CATSRDIAGGRTGELFF
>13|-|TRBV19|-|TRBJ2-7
TGTGCCAGTAGCGGAAGGGGTCCTAAGAATGTACACTTC
CASSGRGPKNVHF
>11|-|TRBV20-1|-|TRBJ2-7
TGCAGTGCCGCTCACGCGGCCGAGCAGTACTTC
CSAAHAAEQYF
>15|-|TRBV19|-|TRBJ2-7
TGTGCCAGTAGTACCACGGGGGCGTTCATCCACGAGCAGTACTTC
CASSTTGAFIHEQYF
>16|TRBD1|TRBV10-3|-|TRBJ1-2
TGTGCCATCAGTTTAGCGGGGACAGGGCCTAACTATGGCTACACCTTC
CAISLAGTGPNYGYTF
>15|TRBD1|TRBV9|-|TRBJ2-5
TGTGCCAGCACCACCGGGACAGGGGGCCAAGAGACCCAGTACTTC
CASTTGTGGQETQYF
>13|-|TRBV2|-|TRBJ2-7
TGTGCCAGCTCACTCGGGGCACATACAGAGCAGTACTTC
CASSLGAHTEQYF
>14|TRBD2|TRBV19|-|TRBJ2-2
TGTGCCAGTAGTAGCCTAGCGGGGACCGGGGAGCTGTTTTTT
CASSSLAGTGELFF
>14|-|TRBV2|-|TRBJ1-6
TGTGCCAGCAGAAAAAGCTCCTATAATTCACCCCTCCACTTT
CASRKSSYNSPLHF
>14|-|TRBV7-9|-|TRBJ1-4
TGTGCCAGCAGCTTAGTCGCCCCAGGGGAAAAACTGTTTTTT
CASSLVAPGEKLFF
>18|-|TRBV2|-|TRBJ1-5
TGTGCCAGCAGTTCACACGCCCTGGACTCGACGAGCAATCAGCCCCAGCATTTT
CASSSHALDSTSNQPQHF
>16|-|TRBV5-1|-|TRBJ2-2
TGCGCCAGCAGCCAAGATGCAGTCGTTATACCCGGGGAGCTGTTTTTT
CASSQDAVVIPGELFF
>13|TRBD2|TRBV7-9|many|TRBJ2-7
TGTGCCAGCAGCGCCGGACTAGTCAACGAGCAGTACTTC
CASSAGLVNEQYF
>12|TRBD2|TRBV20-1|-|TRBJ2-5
TGCAGTGCCCCCCCCGGGAGGGAGACCCAGTACTTC
CSAPPGRETQYF
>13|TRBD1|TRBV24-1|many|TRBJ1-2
TGTGCCACCAGTGAAGGGACAGACTATGGCTACACCTTC
CATSEGTDYGYTF
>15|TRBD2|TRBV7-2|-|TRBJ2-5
TGTGCCAGCAGATCGGGACTAGCGGGAGGAGAGACCCAGTACTTC
CASRSGLAGGETQYF
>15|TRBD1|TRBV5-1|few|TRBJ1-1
TGCGCCAGCAGCTGGGGGACAGGGACAAACACTGAAGCTTTCTTT
CASSWGTGTNTEAFF
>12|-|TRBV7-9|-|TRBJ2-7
TGTGCCAGCAGCTCGAGCTCCCACGAGCAGTACTTC
CASSSSSHEQYF
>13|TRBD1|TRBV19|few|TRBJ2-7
TGTGCCAGTAGTCACAGGGGTGGCTACGAGCAGTACTTC
CASSHRGGYEQYF
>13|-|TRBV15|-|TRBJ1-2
TGTGCCACCAGCAGTTTAGGAGAATATGGCTACACCTTC
CATSSLGEYGYTF
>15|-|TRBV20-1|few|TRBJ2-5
TGCAGTGCTATCCCCTTTGGACTGCGCGCGGAGACCCAGTACTTC
CSAIPFGLRAETQYF
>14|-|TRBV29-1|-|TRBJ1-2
TGCAGCAGTTTCAGCAGGGCTCTGAGCTATGGCTACACCTTC
CSSFSRALSYGYTF
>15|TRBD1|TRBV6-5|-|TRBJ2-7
TGTGCCAGCAGTTACGGACCGGGACAGGTCTACGAGCAGTACTTC
CASSYGPGQVYEQYF
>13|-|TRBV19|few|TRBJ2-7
TGTGCCAGTAGTGCCTCTGGGTTAGATGAGCAGTACTTC
CASSASGLDEQYF
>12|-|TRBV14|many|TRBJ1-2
TGTGCCAGCAGTTTCTCACGGGAGGGCTACACCTTC
CASSFSREGYTF
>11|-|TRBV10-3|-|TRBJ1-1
TGTGCCAGCAGTGTGTGGAGGGAAGCTTTCTTT
CASSVWREAFF
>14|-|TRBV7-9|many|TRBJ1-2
TGTGCCAGCAGCTTAGAGGGGGGGAACTATGGCTACACCTTC
CASSLEGGNYGYTF
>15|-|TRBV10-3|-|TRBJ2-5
TGTGCCATCAGCCTAGGCTTACAGGGAGACGAGACCCAGTACTTC
CAISLGLQGDETQYF
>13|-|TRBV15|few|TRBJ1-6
TGTGCCACCAGCAGAGTGGGGAATTCACCCCTCCACTTT
CATSRVGNSPLHF
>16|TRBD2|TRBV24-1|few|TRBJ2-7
TGTGCCACCAGTGATCCAGCGGGAGGCGACTCCTACGAGCAGTACTTC
CATSDPAGGDSYEQYF
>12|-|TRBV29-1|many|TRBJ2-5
TGCAGCGTTGAGAAGGTGGGAGAGACCCAGTACTTC
CSVEKVGETQYF
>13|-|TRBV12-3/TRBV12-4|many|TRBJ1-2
TGTGCCAGCAGTTTGTTCACAGGCTATGGCTACACCTTC
CASSLFTGYGYTF
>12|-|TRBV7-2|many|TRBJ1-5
TGTGCCAGCAGCTTACCAGGTCAGCCCCAGCATTTT
CASSLPGQPQHF
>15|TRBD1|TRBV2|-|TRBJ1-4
TGTGCCAGCAGTTTAACAGGGGGTTATGAGGAAAAACTGTTTTTT
CASSLTGGYEEKLFF
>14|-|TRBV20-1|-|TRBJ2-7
TGCAGTGCCCAGCCGGGTGGCGGATCCTACGAGCAGTACTTC
CSAQPGGGSYEQYF
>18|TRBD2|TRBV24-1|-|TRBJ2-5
TGTGCCACCAGTGATTCCCAGGGGACTAGCGGGACAGGGGAGACCCAGTACTTC
CATSDSQGTSGTGETQYF
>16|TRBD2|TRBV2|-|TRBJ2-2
TGTGCCAGCAGTCAAACTAGCGGGGCCGGGCCCGGGGAGCTGTTTTTT
CASSQTSGAGPGELFF
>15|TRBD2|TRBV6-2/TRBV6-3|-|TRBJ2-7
TGTGCCAGCAGTTACTCACTAGCGAGGCCCTACGAGCAGTACTTC
CASSYSLARPYEQYF
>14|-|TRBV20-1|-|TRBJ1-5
TGCAGTGCCCCCAACCCGGAAAGCAATCAGCCCCAGCATTTT
CSAPNPESNQPQHF
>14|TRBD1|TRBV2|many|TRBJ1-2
TGTGCCAGCAGCAGCCGGGACAGGGCCTATGGCTACACCTTC
CASSSRDRAYGYTF
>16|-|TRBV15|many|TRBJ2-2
TGTGCCACCAGCAGAGATTATAACGGGATCACCGGGGAGCTGTTTTTT
CATSRDYNGITGELFF
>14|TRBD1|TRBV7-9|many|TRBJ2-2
TGTGCCAGCAGCTCGACAGGGGGGACCGGGGAGCTGTTTTTT
CASSSTGGTGELFF
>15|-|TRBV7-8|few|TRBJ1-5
TGTGCCAGCAGCTTTAACGAACAGACTAATCAGCCCCAGCATTTT
CASSFNEQTNQPQHF
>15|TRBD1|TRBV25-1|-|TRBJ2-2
TGTGCCAGCAGTGATCCAGGGACAGGCACCGGGGAGCTGTTTTTT
CASSDPGTGTGELFF
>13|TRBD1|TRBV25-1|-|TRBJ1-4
TGTGCCAGTAGTTCCCAGGGGGATGAAAAACTGTTTTTT
CASSSQGDEKLFF
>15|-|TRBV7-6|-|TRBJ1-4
TGTGCCAGCAGGAGGAGCGGGGATCTTAATGAAAAACTGTTTTTT
CASRRSGDLNEKLFF
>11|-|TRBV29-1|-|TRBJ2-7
TGCAGCGGAGAGATCGGTGGCGAGCAGTACTTC
CSGEIGGEQYF
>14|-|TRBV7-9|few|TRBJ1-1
TGTGCCAGCAGCTTTTTATCGCCGAACACTGAAGCTTTCTTT
CASSFLSPNTEAFF
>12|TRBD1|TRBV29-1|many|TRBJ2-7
TGCAGCGTTGAGGACAGGGCATACGAGCAGTACTTC
CSVEDRAYEQYF
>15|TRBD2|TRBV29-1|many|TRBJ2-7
TGCAGCGTTGTGTGCGAGCGGGGGAGCTCCTACGAGCAGTACTTC
CSVVCERGSSYEQYF
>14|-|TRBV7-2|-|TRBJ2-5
TGTGCCAGCAGCTTAGGATTGCAGCAGGAGACCCAGTACTTC
CASSLGLQQETQYF
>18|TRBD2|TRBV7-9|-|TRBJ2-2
TGTGCCAGCAGCCAAGGGGGACTAGCGGGAGTTGGGACCGGGGAGCTGTTTTTT
CASSQGGLAGVGTGELFF